This entry lists 27 T cell receptor beta chains sequenced from one sample in a study of T-cell memory formation after mild COVID-19. TCRdb redid the calling of the 5' RACE reads with MiXCR, one entry per CDR3 protein. Of about 560,000 distinct CDR3 sequences listed, less than 25% were seen once; the top ten hold about 8.7%. The sample was PBMCs or a T cell subset sorted from them (not recorded which). Receptors originate from an adult woman who had mild COVID-19 (a few samples of this study predate the infection). Cell type and time point are not known.

This chain joins TRBV6-2 or TRBV6-3 and TRBJ2-2; tentative D call: TRBD1 (6 bases). V lost 6 bases to trimming and J lost 6 bases, with 11 bases between them. CDR3 length: 13 amino acids. Germline-derived CDR1 and CDR2 are MNHEY and SVGEGT. CDR3 in DNA: TGTGCCAGCAGGAAACAGGGCGCCGGGGAGCTGTTTTTT. Protein sequence: CASRKQGAGELFF.

V gene TRBV14 combines with J gene TRBJ2-1; D not certain. Germline V gene lookup returns CDR1 SGHDN and CDR2 FVKESK. CDR3 length: 15 amino acids. The V end was cut by 1 base, the J end by 5 bases, with 12 bases between. CDR3 region: CASSQVRRLHNEQFF. In DNA form, the CDR3 reads TGTGCCAGCAGCCAAGTGAGAAGGCTACACAATGAGCAGTTCTTC. The variable domain in full, with the rest retrieved from reference TRBV14 and TRBJ2-1, is EAGVTQFPSHSVIEKGQTVTLRCDPISGHDNLYWYRRVMGKEIKFLLHFVKESKQDESGMPNNRFLAERTGGTYSTLKVQPAELEDSGVYFCASSQVRRLHNEQFFGPGTRLTVL.

This clonotype turned up a few times. The V call is TRBV7-2, the J call TRBJ2-5; TRBD2 matches at 14 bases. Germline assignment: CDR1 SGHTA and CDR2 FQGNSA. The CDR3 length is 15 residues. Trimming removed 6 bases from V and 2 bases from J; junction bases left unmatched: 2. The CDR3 here is CASRRLAGGQETQYF. As DNA, the CDR3 is TGTGCCAGCAGACGACTAGCGGGAGGGCAAGAGACCCAGTACTTC.

This clonotype showed up many times. The chain combines TRBV7-6 with TRBJ1-3, with a possible D match to TRBD1 (6 bases). CDR3 length equals 17 residues. V was cut by 3 bases and J by 0 bases, with 15 bases left in between. The germline gives CDR1 SGHVS, CDR2 FNYEAQ. In nucleotides, the CDR3 is TGTGCCAGCAGCTTTCTGGACGGGGACAACTCTGGAAACACCATATATTTT. It codes for CASSFLDGDNSGNTIYF.

This clonotype has more than one count but fewer than ten. V is TRBV19 and J is TRBJ2-2, with D uncertain. Trimming left V 3 bases short and J 4 bases short, with 12 bases between. Per the germline V gene, CDR1 is LNHDA and CDR2 is SQIVND (reference sequence). This CDR3 spans 15 amino acids. This CDR3 reads CASSISGSLTGELFF. In DNA form, the CDR3 reads TGTGCCAGTAGTATTTCCGGATCTCTCACCGGGGAGCTGTTTTTT.

In DNA, the CDR3 is TGTGCCAGCAGCCGGCGGGACAGGGGCCTGTATGGCTACACCTTC. Its translation is CASSRRDRGLYGYTF. The chain carries TRBV7-2 and TRBJ1-2; the match to TRBD1 covers 10 bases. CDR3 length equals 15 residues. In germline, CDR1 is SGHTA, CDR2 FQGNSA. V was pared by 5 bases and J by 5 bases, with 8 bases of the junction left unmatched.

This clonotype was counted between two and nine times. The rearrangement uses TRBV5-1 and TRBJ1-1; no definite D call. The germline V gene has CDR1 SGHRS and CDR2 YFSETQ. Trimming took 5 bases from V and 2 from J, leaving 13 bases between them. The CDR3 length is 14 residues. The CDR3 bases are TGCGCCAGCAGACTAATCGGGGATAACACTGAAGCTTTCTTT. Encoded protein: CASRLIGDNTEAFF.

This clonotype was counted between two and nine times. A read error is possible here, since a much larger clone lies one base away. The chain carries TRBV6-5 and TRBJ1-5; D uncertain. Germline CDR1 MNHEY, CDR2 SVGAGI. V was clipped by 2 bases and J by 5 bases, with 7 bases between them. The CDR3 consists of 13 residues. CDR3 bases: TGTGCCAGCAGTTACAGGGTGGATCAGCCCCAGCATTTT. It specifies CASSYRVDQPQHF.

The gene calls are TRBV9 and TRBJ2-5; 10 positions agree with TRBD2. Germline values: CDR1 SGDLS, CDR2 YYNGEE. This CDR3 comprises 17 residues. Unmatched junction bases numbered 7, after V lost 0 bases and J lost 2 bases. The CDR3 DNA reads as TGTGCCAGCAGCGTAGTCCCGACTAGCGGGTATCAAGAGACCCAGTACTTC. Its translation is CASSVVPTSGYQETQYF.

The chain uses TRBV9 and TRBJ1-2; a possible D gene is TRBD1 (5 bases). Germline loops: CDR1 SGDLS, CDR2 YYNGEE. CDR3 length equals 15 residues. V dropped 0 bases and J dropped 4 bases, with 13 bases sitting between them. The CDR3 coding sequence is TGTGCCAGCAGCGTAGAGGACGGGGGGGGCTATGGCTACACCTTC. This encodes CASSVEDGGGYGYTF.

This clonotype was counted only a few times. This chain joins TRBV7-3 and TRBJ1-1; TRBD1 is a possible D gene (5 bases). V was pared by 5 bases and J by 8 bases, with 12 bases between. CDR1 is SGHTA, CDR2 FQGTGA, per germline. This CDR3 is built from 12 residues. CDR3: CASSPPGPEAFF. Written as DNA, the CDR3 is TGTGCCAGCAGCCCCCCGGGACCCGAAGCTTTCTTT.

This clonotype was counted between two and nine times. The CDR3 DNA sequence: TGTGCCAGCAGCGAAAAGACAGGGGGCAACGAGCAGTACTTC. This sequence encodes CASSEKTGGNEQYF. The chain joins TRBV7-2 to TRBJ2-7; 10 bases align to TRBD1. Germline values: CDR1 SGHTA, CDR2 FQGNSA. The CDR3 spans 14 residues. Trimming cost V 5 bases and J 5 bases; bases outside gene matches: 6.

This clonotype has more than one count but fewer than ten. The chain carries TRBV7-9 and TRBJ2-1, with D maybe TRBD1 (5 bases). V was trimmed by 4 bases and J by 15 bases, leaving 16 bases between them. Germline V CDR1 and CDR2: SEHNR, FQNEAQ (reference sequence). The CDR3 contains 12 residues. CDR3 amino acids: CASSSADRALFF. The CDR3 DNA follows: TGTGCCAGCAGCTCCGCTGACAGAGCGTTGTTCTTC.

The V gene is TRBV23-1, the J gene TRBJ1-6; possibly TRBD1 for D (5 bases). TRBV23-1 carries the ORF label, with uncertain function. The V end was cut by 0 bases, the J end by 7 bases, with 10 bases between. CDR3 length: 15 residues. CDR3 sequence reads: CASSQSGVGNSPLHF. CDR3 DNA: TGCGCCAGCAGTCAATCGGGGGTGGGGAATTCACCCCTCCACTTT.

This clonotype occurred a few times. The junction and the germline gene differ at one end; a read error may be behind it. The rearrangement links TRBV4-2 to TRBJ1-1; D is possibly TRBD1 (5 bases). This CDR3 is built from 14 residues. The germline CDR1 and CDR2 sequences are LGHNA and YNFKEQ. For the CDR3, the DNA is TGTGCCAGCAGCCCCCGGGACGGGAACGCTGAAGCTTTCTTT. Translation gives CASSPRDGNAEAFF.

This chain links TRBV29-1 with TRBJ2-7; D perhaps matches TRBD1 (6 bases). V was pared by 3 bases and J by 0 bases, with 6 bases between. The CDR3 totals 12 residues. Per germline, CDR1 SQVTM and CDR2 ANQGSEA. The CDR3 DNA is TGCAGCGTTGAGGACAGCTCCTACGAGCAGTACTTC. Translated, it gives CSVEDSSYEQYF.

This clonotype was seen repeatedly, ten times or more. This chain connects TRBV6-5 to TRBJ2-1; weak D call: TRBD2 (5 bases). This CDR3 is built from 15 residues. The germline CDR1 and CDR2 sequences are MNHEY and SVGAGI. V lost 4 bases, J lost 3 bases, and 13 bases lay in between. The CDR3 sequence: CASSSPAGNYNEQFF. The CDR3 DNA sequence: TGTGCCAGCAGTTCCCCTGCCGGGAACTACAATGAGCAGTTCTTC.

The chain has TRBV30 and TRBJ2-1; D not certain. CDR1 GTSNPN and CDR2 SVGIG come from the germline V gene (reference sequence). The V and J ends lost 4 bases and 7 bases respectively, with 17 bases between them. This CDR3 is built from 14 residues. CDR3: CAWIDLLHPNEQFF. CDR3 nucleotide sequence: TGTGCCTGGATTGACTTGCTACATCCGAATGAGCAGTTCTTC.

This clonotype was observed many times. This chain joins TRBV21-1 and TRBJ2-3. TRBV21-1 is deemed a pseudogene. This CDR3 region has 16 residues. This chain's CDR3 is CASSKALRIPLDTQYF. Here the CDR3 DNA reads TGTGCCAGCAGCAAAGCGCTAAGGATTCCCTTAGATACGCAGTATTTT.

V usage is TRBV11-2 and J usage is TRBJ2-3; D is undetermined. This CDR3 is 15 amino acids long. CDR1 SGHAT and CDR2 FQNNGV come from the germline V gene. V was shortened by 2 bases and J by 2 bases, with 11 bases between the two germline ends. The CDR3, as DNA: TGTGCCAGCAGCTTAAGTCCATGGGACACAGATACGCAGTATTTT. Its protein product is CASSLSPWDTDTQYF.

The V gene is TRBV6-6, the J gene TRBJ1-1, with TRBD1 as a possible D gene (6 bases). Trimming removed 5 bases at V and 0 bases at J, with 13 bases between. The CDR3 is 15 amino acids. The V gene's germline CDR1 is MNHNY and CDR2 SVGAGI (reference sequence). CDR3 residues: CASSQDRRLNTEAFF. The CDR3 nucleotides are TGTGCCAGCAGTCAAGACAGGCGCTTGAACACTGAAGCTTTCTTT.

This chain's CDR3 is CSVEEGLLQSSYNEQFF. The CDR3 nucleotides are TGCAGCGTTGAAGAGGGCCTCCTACAGAGCTCCTACAATGAGCAGTTCTTC. The chain links TRBV29-1 to TRBJ2-1, with D hard to call. The germline gives CDR1 SQVTM, CDR2 ANQGSEA. V lost 0 bases and J lost 0, with 15 bases in between. This CDR3 is 17 amino acids long.

V gene TRBV18 combines with J gene TRBJ2-1, with 8 positions matching TRBD2. This CDR3 is 15 amino acids long. The germline V gene encodes CDR1 KGHSH and CDR2 LQKENI. V shed 5 bases and J 6 bases; nucleotides not matched to a gene: 9. DNA of the CDR3: TGTGCCAGCTCAACGACTAGCGCGGTTTCCAATGAGCAGTTCTTC. Amino acid sequence: CASSTTSAVSNEQFF.

The chain carries TRBV4-1 and TRBJ1-4, with 12 bases lining up with TRBD1. J gave up 8 bases and V 8 bases, and 9 bases lay outside the gene matches. From germline, CDR1 is MGHRA and CDR2 YSYEKL. CDR3 length: 15 residues. The CDR3 coding sequence is TGCGCCAGCTCGGGACAGGGGGCCCTTTTGGAAAAACTGTTTTTT. It specifies CASSGQGALLEKLFF.

This chain links TRBV7-3 with TRBJ2-5; TRBD2 agrees at 11 bases. Germline V gene lookup returns CDR1 SGHTA and CDR2 FQGTGA. With 5 bases clipped from V and 1 base from J, the junction kept 3 bases outside the gene matches. The CDR3 extends over 15 amino acids. Here the CDR3 DNA reads TGTGCCAGCAGCAAGACTAGCGGGGCCCAAGAGACCCAGTACTTC. Its protein product is CASSKTSGAQETQYF.

This clonotype was seen a few times. The V gene is TRBV20-1, the J gene TRBJ2-7; 8 nucleotides align to TRBD1. This CDR3 has 14 amino acids. Germline V gene sequence: CDR1 DFQATT, CDR2 SNEGSKA (reference sequence). The V gene end was trimmed by 5 bases and the J gene end by 2 bases; junction bases not matched to a gene: 8. The CDR3 coding sequence is TGCAGTGCTCCAGGACAGGGAAGGCCCTACGAGCAGTACTTC. Amino acids: CSAPGQGRPYEQYF.

The rearrangement joins TRBV6-6 to TRBJ1-2; 9 nucleotides agree with TRBD1. The junction had 2 bases not matched to a gene; V was cut back by 2 bases and J by 4 bases. The CDR3 loop spans 14 amino acids. The V gene's germline CDR1 is MNHNY and CDR2 SVGAGI (reference sequence). The CDR3 sequence: CASSYGTGTYGYTF. The DNA of the CDR3 is TGTGCCAGCAGTTACGGGACAGGGACCTATGGCTACACCTTC.